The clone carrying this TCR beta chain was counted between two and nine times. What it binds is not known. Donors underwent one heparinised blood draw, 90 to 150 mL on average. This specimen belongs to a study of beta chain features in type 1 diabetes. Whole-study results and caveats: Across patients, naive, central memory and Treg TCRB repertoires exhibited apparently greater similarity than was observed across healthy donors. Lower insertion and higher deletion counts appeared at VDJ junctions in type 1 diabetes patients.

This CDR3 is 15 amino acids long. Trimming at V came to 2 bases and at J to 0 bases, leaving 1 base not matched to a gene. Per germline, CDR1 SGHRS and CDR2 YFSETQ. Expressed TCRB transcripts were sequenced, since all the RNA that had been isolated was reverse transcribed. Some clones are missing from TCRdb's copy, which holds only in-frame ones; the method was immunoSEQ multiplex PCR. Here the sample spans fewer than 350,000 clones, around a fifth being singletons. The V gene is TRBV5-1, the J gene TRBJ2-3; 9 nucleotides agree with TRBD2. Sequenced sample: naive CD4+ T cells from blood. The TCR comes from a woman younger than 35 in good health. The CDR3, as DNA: TGCGCCAGCAGCTTTAGCGGGGGTAGCACAGATACGCAGTATTTT. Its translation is CASSFSGGSTDTQYF.